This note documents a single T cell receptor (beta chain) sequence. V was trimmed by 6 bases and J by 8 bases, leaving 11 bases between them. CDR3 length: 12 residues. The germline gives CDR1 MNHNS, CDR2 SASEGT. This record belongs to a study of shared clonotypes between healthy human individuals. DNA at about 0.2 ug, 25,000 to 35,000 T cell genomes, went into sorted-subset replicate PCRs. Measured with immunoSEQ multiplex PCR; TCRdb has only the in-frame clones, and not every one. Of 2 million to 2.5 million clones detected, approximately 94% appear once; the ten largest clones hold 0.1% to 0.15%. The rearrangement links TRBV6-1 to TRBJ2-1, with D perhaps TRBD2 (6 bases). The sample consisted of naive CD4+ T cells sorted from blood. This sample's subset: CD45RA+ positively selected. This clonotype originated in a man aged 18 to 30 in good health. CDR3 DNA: TGTGCCAGCAGGGGACTCATCTATGAGCAGTTCTTC. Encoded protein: CASRGLIYEQFF.